These T cell receptor beta chains were read from a single sample in a study of T cell responses to AZD1222 COVID-19 vaccine. Libraries were prepared by immunoSEQ multiplex PCR; TCRdb keeps only in-frame clonotypes and omits some of them. This repertoire shows about 67,000 clones, 80% to 90% found once; its top ten account for about 20%. This material consisted of peripheral blood, taken on day 0 of AZD1222 vaccination. The source of these receptors is an adult in good health. The CDR3 runs from the conserved cysteine through the conserved F or W. The D gene is left open where the match is weak. Where a row states a size, it is once, few, many or the class of an expanded clone; other rows omit it.

J gene: TRBJ2-7; D gene: TRBD2; clone size: NA; V gene: TRBV28; CDR3 DNA: TGTGCCAGCAACACGGGAGGCCCAAGCGAGCAGTACTTC; CDR3 protein: CASNTGGPSEQYF
J gene: TRBJ2-1; D gene: NA; clone size: NA; V gene: TRBV29-1; CDR3 DNA: TGCAGCGTATACTCTCCCCGTCGAGGGGAGCAGTTCTTC; CDR3 protein: CSVYSPRRGEQFF
J gene: TRBJ2-3; D gene: NA; clone size: NA; V gene: TRBV7-2; CDR3 DNA: TGTGCCAGCAACCCGGGACTCAGCGCAGATACGCAGTATTTT; CDR3 protein: CASNPGLSADTQYF
J gene: TRBJ2-5; D gene: NA; clone size: NA; V gene: TRBV5-4; CDR3 DNA: TGTGCCAGCAGCTTCGGAGAGACCCAGTACTTC; CDR3 protein: CASSFGETQYF
J gene: TRBJ2-7; D gene: NA; clone size: NA; V gene: TRBV27; CDR3 DNA: TGTGCCAGCAGTTTTGAAGGGGGAGAGCAGTACTTC; CDR3 protein: CASSFEGGEQYF
J gene: TRBJ1-5; D gene: NA; clone size: NA; V gene: TRBV3-1/TRBV3-2; CDR3 DNA: TGTGCCAGCAGCCAAGGGGCGAATGCGGGGAGGCAGCCCCAGCATTTT; CDR3 protein: CASSQGANAGRQPQHF
J gene: TRBJ1-6; D gene: TRBD1; clone size: NA; V gene: TRBV9; CDR3 DNA: TGTGCCAGCAGTCCCCGCACAGGGGGGTATAATTCACCCCTCCACTTT; CDR3 protein: CASSPRTGGYNSPLHF
J gene: TRBJ1-2; D gene: NA; clone size: NA; V gene: TRBV15; CDR3 DNA: TGTGCCACCAGCAGAGAGGGGGGAGGGTTTTATGGCTACACCTTC; CDR3 protein: CATSREGGGFYGYTF
J gene: TRBJ1-2; D gene: NA; clone size: NA; V gene: TRBV28; CDR3 DNA: TGTGCCAGCAGTTTGCACACCTATGGCTACACCTTC; CDR3 protein: CASSLHTYGYTF
J gene: TRBJ2-2; D gene: TRBD1; clone size: NA; V gene: TRBV30; CDR3 DNA: TGTGCCTGGAGTGGACTCCCCAGGGGGCACCTTTTGAACACCGGGGAGCTGTTTTTT; CDR3 protein: CAWSGLPRGHLLNTGELFF
J gene: TRBJ2-7; D gene: TRBD2; clone size: NA; V gene: TRBV7-2; CDR3 DNA: TGTGCCAGCAGCCGGGGACTAGCGGGAGGGTACGAGCAGTACTTC; CDR3 protein: CASSRGLAGGYEQYF
J gene: TRBJ2-1; D gene: TRBD2; clone size: once; V gene: TRBV15; CDR3 DNA: TGTGCCACCGGGAGGGGCTACAATGAGCAGTTCTTC; CDR3 protein: CATGRGYNEQFF
J gene: TRBJ2-2; D gene: NA; clone size: NA; V gene: TRBV27; CDR3 DNA: TGTGCCAGCAGTCCTTGGGAGGCCGCAGGCGGGGAGCTGTTTTTT; CDR3 protein: CASSPWEAAGGELFF
J gene: TRBJ2-1; D gene: TRBD2; clone size: NA; V gene: TRBV7-3; CDR3 DNA: TGTGCCAGCAGCTTAAGTCTAGCGGGGACCTACAATGAGCAGTTCTTC; CDR3 protein: CASSLSLAGTYNEQFF
J gene: TRBJ2-1; D gene: NA; clone size: NA; V gene: TRBV4-3; CDR3 DNA: TGCGCCAGCAGCCAAGTGATGGAAGGGCATGAGCAGTTCTTC; CDR3 protein: CASSQVMEGHEQFF
J gene: TRBJ2-2; D gene: NA; clone size: once; V gene: TRBV6-2/TRBV6-3; CDR3 DNA: TGTGCCAGCAGTCCCCCCCGGAACACCGGGGAGCTGTTTTTT; CDR3 protein: CASSPPRNTGELFF
J gene: TRBJ1-6; D gene: NA; clone size: NA; V gene: TRBV7-9; CDR3 DNA: TGTGCCAGCAGCTTAGAGGGGCTTAATTCACCCCTCCACTTT; CDR3 protein: CASSLEGLNSPLHF
J gene: TRBJ1-1; D gene: NA; clone size: few; V gene: TRBV4-3; CDR3 DNA: TGCGCCAGCAGCCCGAGGGGCGTCACTGAAGCTTTCTTT; CDR3 protein: CASSPRGVTEAFF
J gene: TRBJ1-1; D gene: NA; clone size: NA; V gene: TRBV1; CDR3 DNA: TGCACCAGCAGCCCCCTGGAGAACACTGAAGCTTTCTTT; CDR3 protein: CTSSPLENTEAFF
J gene: TRBJ1-3; D gene: TRBD1; clone size: NA; V gene: TRBV18; CDR3 DNA: TGTGCCAGCTCCGAGGACAGGACTGGAAACACCATATATTTT; CDR3 protein: CASSEDRTGNTIYF
J gene: TRBJ1-2; D gene: NA; clone size: NA; V gene: TRBV28; CDR3 DNA: TGTGCCAGCAGTTTTCAGAACTATGGCTACACCTTC; CDR3 protein: CASSFQNYGYTF